The present entry profiles one TCR beta chain with its context. Its antigen is currently unknown. Germline assignment: CDR1 LGHNA and CDR2 YNFKEQ. This CDR3 is 16 amino acids long. The germline V and J ends were trimmed by 0 bases and 4 bases, with 15 bases remaining between them. These data are taken from a study of T cells after yellow fever vaccination. Study-wide points: A small proportion of clonotypes was detected in both the CD4 and CD8 compartments. Reappearance after the booster was seen for most primary-vaccination clones, at 96% CD4 and 75% to 90% CD8.

Via MiXCR, TCRdb re-called the 5' RACE reads, giving one row per CDR3 protein. The table includes 350,000 or so distinct CDR3 sequences, roughly 7.5% detected once. The specimen comprised PBMCs, sampled approximately 47 days after the first yellow fever vaccination. The TCR was taken from a man aged 18 to 30 who received the YFV17D yellow fever vaccine. The rearrangement links TRBV4-2 to TRBJ1-2; D gene uncertain. CDR3 bases: TGTGCCAGCAGCCAAGAGTTCCGGGCAGGCACCTATGGCTACACCTTC. Its translation is CASSQEFRAGTYGYTF.